The subject of this entry is one TCR beta chain. These data come from a study of blood T cell repertoires in COVID-19. Background on the study: Specimens from acute and convalescent COVID-19 originated in the United States, Italy and Spain. T cells, B-cell-depleted T cells, or PBMCs provided the cDNA or gDNA that served as material.

In the original workflow: Amplified reference gene primers provided the basis for estimating nucleated cell counts. Clones were read by immunoSEQ multiplex PCR, and TCRdb kept only the in-frame ones, dropping some. The DNA gave D and trimming, while V, J and clone size come from that table. This sample has approximately 210,000 clones, with around 88% found just once. Specimen: peripheral blood. The TCR originated in a man in his fifties with active or convalescent COVID-19.

CDR3 in DNA: TGTGCCAGCAGTCGTTCCGGACATACTGGAACGGAAGCTTTCTTT. Its translation is CASSRSGHTGTEAFF. The V call is TRBV6-5, the J call TRBJ1-1; a weak D match, TRBD1 (5 bases). V lost 5 bases, J lost 8 bases, and 21 bases lay in between. Germline-derived CDR1 and CDR2 are MNHEY and SVGAGI. This CDR3 region has 15 residues.